This passage covers 31 T cell receptor beta chains from one sample sequenced in a study of T cell responses to AZD1222 COVID-19 vaccine (dated by TCRdb to the early 2020s). Libraries were constructed by the immunoSEQ multiplex PCR assay. TCRdb took over this immuneACCESS table, retaining in-frame rearrangements with V and J assigned. Such tables are incomplete; in checked studies, under half of the missing clones stem from an unresolved V gene, and the remainder is unexplained. Counted in this sample were 160,000 or so clones; approximately 87% of them appeared once. 4.3% of the sample goes to the ten largest clones. The time point label of this sample denotes: about 28 days (+/-7) after the second vaccine dose. This material consisted of peripheral blood, taken 28 days after the second AZD1222 dose. The receptors shown here come from an adult who received the AZD1222 COVID-19 vaccine.

CDR3 loop: CASSQDYGRWSTDTQYF. DNA for the CDR3: TGCGCCAGCAGCCAAGATTACGGCCGGTGGAGCACAGATACGCAGTATTTT. The V call is TRBV4-1, the J call TRBJ2-3; D gene unclear. This CDR3 is 17 amino acids long. Germline values: CDR1 MGHRA, CDR2 YSYEKL. Trimming left V 0 bases short and J 0 bases short, with 13 bases between.

The V and J genes are TRBV4-2 and TRBJ2-1; 9 bases align to TRBD2. The junction had 6 bases not matched to a gene; V was cut back by 1 base and J by 8 bases. CDR1 and CDR2 (germline): LGHNA, YNFKEQ. The CDR3 consists of 15 residues. The CDR3 is CASSQASGVGDEQFF. CDR3 coding DNA: TGTGCCAGCAGCCAAGCTAGCGGGGTAGGCGATGAGCAGTTCTTC.

The CDR3 DNA reads TGTGCCAGCAGCCAACCTCCTTATAGCTACACCTTC. It yields the protein CASSQPPYSYTF. The rearrangement joins TRBV3-1 (or the pseudogene TRBV3-2) to TRBJ1-2; D remains ambiguous. The germline V and J ends were trimmed by 2 bases and 9 bases, with 10 bases remaining between them. CDR3 size: 12 residues. CDR1 and CDR2 (germline): LGHDT, YNNKEL (reference sequence).

The genes are TRBV4-1 and TRBJ1-1; perhaps TRBD1 as D (6 bases). V lost 2 bases, J lost 5 bases, and 18 bases lay in between. This CDR3 region has 16 residues. Germline V lookup: CDR1 MGHRA, CDR2 YSYEKL. The CDR3 DNA reads as TGCGCCAGCAGCCAATTCGGGGGCGCTATAGGGACTGAAGCTTTCTTT. Encoded protein: CASSQFGGAIGTEAFF.

The chain recombines TRBV5-6 with TRBJ2-7; 7 bases line up with TRBD1. CDR1 is SGHDT and CDR2 is YYEEEE in the germline V gene. V shed 2 bases and J 3 bases; nucleotides not matched to a gene: 8. The CDR3 runs to 15 residues. Here the CDR3 reads CASSFSGGLVYEQYF. In DNA form, the CDR3 reads TGTGCCAGCAGCTTCTCAGGGGGTTTGGTCTACGAGCAGTACTTC.

CDR3 in amino acids: CASSQLRPNYGYTF. DNA for the CDR3: TGTGCCAGCAGCCAGTTAAGGCCCAATTATGGCTACACCTTC. The chain links TRBV16 to TRBJ1-2; D not resolved. V was trimmed by 3 bases and J by 5 bases, leaving 13 bases between them. The CDR3 is 14 residues long. Germline CDR1 is KGHSY and CDR2 is FQNENV.

V and J are TRBV4-3 and TRBJ1-2; 7 bases match TRBD1. J lost 4 bases, V lost 6 bases, and 20 bases had no gene match. The CDR3 spans 18 residues. Germline assignment: CDR1 LGHNA and CDR2 YSLEER. CDR3 amino acids: CASRVLLDRDRRIYGYTF. The CDR3 DNA reads TGCGCCAGCAGGGTTTTGTTAGACCGGGACAGACGGATCTATGGCTACACCTTC.

The genes are TRBV19 and TRBJ1-1, with TRBD1 identical over 7 bases. Losses at the gene ends were 5 bases for V and 1 base for J; bases not matched to a gene: 4. Germline V CDR1 and CDR2: LNHDA, SQIVND (reference sequence). The CDR3 has 14 residues. CDR3 protein: CASSAQGRNTEAFF. CDR3 coding DNA: TGTGCCAGTAGTGCACAGGGGAGGAACACTGAAGCTTTCTTT.

The chain uses TRBV6-1 and TRBJ1-6; the D is unclear. Germline lookup yields CDR1 MNHNS and CDR2 SASEGT. CDR3 length: 13 residues. V shed 3 bases and J shed 5 bases, with 5 bases lying between them. The CDR3 loop reads CASSERDNSPLHF. For the CDR3, the DNA is TGTGCCAGCAGTGAGAGAGATAATTCACCCCTCCACTTT.

The chain recombines TRBV7-2 with TRBJ2-1, with D perhaps being TRBD1 or TRBD2 (6 bases each). The ends were cut back, 5 bases at V and 9 bases at J, with 20 bases in the middle. The CDR3 covers 15 residues. Germline V gives CDR1 SGHTA, CDR2 FQGNSA. The CDR3 sequence is CASSRLGGGIGEQFF. DNA for the CDR3: TGTGCCAGCAGCCGCCTAGGAGGGGGGATAGGTGAGCAGTTCTTC.

The chain couples TRBV12-3 or TRBV12-4 to TRBJ2-7, with a possible D match to TRBD1 (6 bases). This CDR3 has 12 amino acids. The V end was cut by 5 bases, the J end by 5 bases, with 10 bases between. The DNA of the CDR3 is TGTGCCAGCAGTAATCAGGGGAACGAGCAGTACTTC. It encodes CASSNQGNEQYF.

The rearrangement joins TRBV27 to TRBJ1-2; tentative D call: TRBD1 (5 bases). The CDR3 runs to 15 residues. V was clipped by 7 bases and J by 2 bases, with 17 bases between them. The germline V gene has CDR1 MNHEY and CDR2 SMNVEV (reference sequence). CDR3 DNA sequence: TGTGCCAGCAAAAGAGGGGCCTCAACAAACTATGGCTACACCTTC. The encoded protein is CASKRGASTNYGYTF.

This clone was seen a few times. V is TRBV4-1 and J is TRBJ1-2, with 10 nucleotides matching TRBD1. From germline, CDR1 is MGHRA and CDR2 YSYEKL. Trimming at V came to 0 bases and at J to 4 bases, leaving 8 bases not matched to a gene. There are 17 residues in the CDR3. This CDR3 is CASSQEPTGTGAYGYTF. DNA for the CDR3: TGCGCCAGCAGCCAAGAGCCGACCGGGACAGGGGCCTATGGCTACACCTTC.

V and J are TRBV2 and TRBJ1-1; 7 bases match TRBD1. Unmatched junction bases numbered 4, after V lost 4 bases and J lost 8 bases. There are 12 residues in the CDR3. The germline V gene encodes CDR1 SNHLY and CDR2 FYNNEI. CDR3 coding DNA: TGTGCCAGCAGTGTGCTGGACAGGGAAGCTTTCTTT. This sequence encodes CASSVLDREAFF.

The CDR3 sequence: CASSFDSTGELFF. For the CDR3, the DNA is TGTGCCAGCAGCTTTGACTCCACCGGGGAGCTGTTTTTT. The V gene is TRBV5-4, the J gene TRBJ2-2; D unresolved. Germline V gives CDR1 SGHNT, CDR2 YYREEE (reference sequence). The V end was cut by 2 bases, the J end by 4 bases, with 6 bases between. The CDR3 extends over 13 amino acids.

The chain couples TRBV29-1 to TRBJ1-1; D is perhaps TRBD1 (5 bases). Germline CDR1 and CDR2: SQVTM and ANQGSEA. Trimming left V 5 bases short and J 11 bases short, with 12 bases between. This CDR3 spans 10 amino acids. CDR3 bases: TGCAGCGTTAGGGGCGTTGGGGCTTTCTTT. Translated, it gives CSVRGVGAFF.

This clone appeared a single time. The V call is TRBV14, the J call TRBJ1-2; D is ambiguous. The CDR3 contains 13 residues. The V and J ends lost 4 bases and 7 bases respectively, with 13 bases between them. Germline assignment: CDR1 SGHDN and CDR2 FVKESK. CDR3 region: CASSLVGEAGYTF. CDR3 sequence (DNA): TGTGCCAGCAGCCTTGTCGGTGAGGCTGGCTACACCTTC.

The V call is TRBV20-1, the J call TRBJ2-7; a weak D match, TRBD1 (5 bases). Looked up from germline, CDR1 is DFQATT and CDR2 is SNEGSKA (reference sequence). Trimming took off 6 bases at V and 0 bases at J, with 15 bases between the two ends. The CDR3 is 14 amino acids. This chain's CDR3 is CSASSQADSYEQYF. CDR3 coding DNA: TGCAGTGCAAGTTCACAGGCGGACTCCTACGAGCAGTACTTC.

The chain has TRBV2 and TRBJ2-5; 8 bases map to TRBD1. Germline assignment: CDR1 SNHLY and CDR2 FYNNEI. V lost 4 bases, J lost 0 bases, and 10 bases stayed unmatched. CDR3 length: 17 residues. CDR3 residues: CASSVAQGVMDQETQYF. CDR3 coding DNA: TGTGCCAGCAGTGTGGCACAGGGGGTGATGGACCAAGAGACCCAGTACTTC.

The rearrangement uses TRBV6-5 and TRBJ1-3; 8 nucleotides align to TRBD1. Unmatched junction bases numbered 3, after V lost 6 bases and J lost 2 bases. The germline V gene encodes CDR1 MNHEY and CDR2 SVGAGI. CDR3 size: 14 residues. The CDR3 DNA sequence: TGTGCCAGCAGGACGACAGGGGCTGGAAACACCATATATTTT. Translating gives CASRTTGAGNTIYF.

This clone was observed a single time. The gene calls are TRBV6-2 or TRBV6-3 and TRBJ1-4; D call uncertain. V dropped 3 bases and J dropped 7 bases, with 12 bases sitting between them. This CDR3 has 14 residues. The germline CDR1 and CDR2 sequences are MNHEY and SVGEGT. This CDR3 is CASSYLQRGEKLFF. For the CDR3, the DNA is TGTGCCAGCAGTTATCTTCAGCGGGGTGAAAAACTGTTTTTT.

This chain uses TRBV25-1 with TRBJ2-6; D gene uncertain. This CDR3 spans 14 amino acids. Between the trimmed V and J ends, which lost 7 bases and 0 bases, there was a span of 7 bases. Per germline, CDR1 MGHDK and CDR2 SYGVNS. This chain's CDR3 is CASIPSSGANVLTF. The CDR3 coding sequence is TGTGCCAGCATTCCGTCCTCTGGGGCCAACGTCCTGACTTTC. Filled out from reference TRBV25-1 and TRBJ2-6, the complete variable domain reads EADIYQTPRYLVIGTGKKITLECSQTMGHDKMYWYQQDPGMELHLIHYSYGVNSTEKGDLSSESTVSRIRTEHFPLTLESARPSHTSQYLCASIPSSGANVLTFGAGSRLTVL.

The genes are TRBV27 and TRBJ1-1; D may be TRBD1 (5 bases). The CDR3 covers 15 residues. V was clipped by 6 bases and J by 1 base, with 15 bases between them. The germline gives CDR1 MNHEY, CDR2 SMNVEV (reference sequence). In DNA form, the CDR3 reads TGTGCCAGCAGGGAAACCGGGACGGAGAACACTGAAGCTTTCTTT. It is translated as CASRETGTENTEAFF.

The chain is built from TRBV6-2 or TRBV6-3 and TRBJ1-6, with D tentatively TRBD1 (5 bases). Trimming pared 4 bases from V and 10 bases from J, leaving 11 bases between. The CDR3 is 13 residues long. CDR1 and CDR2 (germline): MNHEY, SVGEGT. The CDR3 loop reads CASSSQGDSPLHF. The CDR3 DNA follows: TGTGCCAGCAGTTCGCAGGGTGACTCACCCCTCCACTTT.

The chain carries TRBV7-2 and TRBJ1-2; possible D gene TRBD1, 5 bases. The V gene's germline CDR1 is SGHTA and CDR2 FQGNSA. V dropped 6 bases and J dropped 8 bases, with 19 bases sitting between them. This CDR3 comprises 14 residues. As DNA, the CDR3 is TGTGCCAGCAGGGAGAATCAGGGAAGCGGAGGCTACACCTTC. Amino acid sequence: CASRENQGSGGYTF.

This clone has a single count. CDR3 in amino acids: CAISDMRGVVGQPQHF. CDR3 in DNA: TGTGCCATCAGTGATATGCGGGGGGTTGTAGGTCAGCCCCAGCATTTT. The chain couples TRBV10-3 to TRBJ1-5, with D perhaps matching TRBD1 (5 bases). The germline CDR1 and CDR2 sequences are ENHRY and SYGVKD. The CDR3 consists of 16 residues. The V gene lost 3 bases and the J gene lost 6 bases, with 18 bases spanning the gap.

CDR3 amino acids: CASSQVVAGRYEQYF. The DNA for the CDR3 is TGTGCCAGCAGCCAAGTAGTAGCGGGGAGATACGAGCAGTACTTC. V is TRBV7-9 and J is TRBJ2-7; the match to TRBD2 covers 8 bases. CDR1 and CDR2 (germline): SEHNR, FQNEAQ (reference sequence). CDR3 length: 15 amino acids. Losses at the gene ends were 5 bases for V and 4 bases for J; bases not matched to a gene: 10.

J is TRBJ2-3 and V is TRBV9, with 10 nucleotides matching TRBD2. V shed 0 bases, J shed 0 bases, and the junction held 4 bases outside the gene matches. This CDR3 has 17 residues. Per the germline V gene, CDR1 is SGDLS and CDR2 is YYNGEE. DNA of the CDR3: TGTGCCAGCAGCGTAGCGGCTAGCGGGAGTAGCACAGATACGCAGTATTTT. Residues: CASSVAASGSSTDTQYF.

The rearrangement uses TRBV3-1 (or the pseudogene TRBV3-2) and TRBJ1-1, with TRBD1 matching 7 bases. Per the germline V gene, CDR1 is LGHDT and CDR2 is YNNKEL (reference sequence). CDR3 size: 13 residues. The V gene end was trimmed by 4 bases and the J gene end by 5 bases; junction bases not matched to a gene: 4. This chain's CDR3 is CASSLTGETEAFF. The CDR3 DNA reads TGTGCCAGCAGCCTTACAGGGGAAACTGAAGCTTTCTTT.

The rearrangement uses TRBV2 and TRBJ2-7; TRBD1 aligns across 10 bases. The CDR3 is 15 residues long. V dropped 7 bases and J dropped 0; count of bases not matched to a gene: 6. CDR1 SNHLY and CDR2 FYNNEI come from the germline V gene. This chain's CDR3 is CASKEGQGLSYEQYF. The CDR3 DNA sequence: TGTGCCAGCAAGGAGGGACAGGGGCTCTCCTACGAGCAGTACTTC.

J is TRBJ1-1 and V is TRBV11-1; unclear D gene. The length of the CDR3 is 14 residues. The germline V and J ends were trimmed by 1 base and 2 bases, with 8 bases remaining between them. CDR1 is SGHAT and CDR2 is FQDESV in the germline V gene (reference sequence). DNA of the CDR3: TGTGCCAGCAGCTTAGATGGGTCTAACACTGAAGCTTTCTTT. Amino acid sequence: CASSLDGSNTEAFF. The full variable domain, completed using reference TRBV11-1 and TRBJ1-1, is EAEVAQSPRYKITEKSQAVAFWCDPISGHATLYWYRQILGQGPELLVQFQDESVVDDSQLPKDRFSAERLKGVDSTLKIQPAELGDSAMYLCASSLDGSNTEAFFGQGTRLTVV.